This T cell receptor (beta chain) emerged from a study of T-cell reconstitution after alpha-beta-depleted transplantation in children. J lost 1 base, V lost 3 bases, and 1 base had no gene match. Germline V gene data show CDR1 as SGHDT and CDR2 as YYEEEE. The CDR3 is 14 amino acids. TCRbeta library preparation incorporated unique molecular identifiers. From the PCR reads, TCRdb called clonotypes with MiXCR, one entry per CDR3 protein. Of 350,000 to 400,000 distinct CDR3 sequences in the sample, around 21% were seen once. This clonotype appeared many times. The source is a human donor who donated a stem cell graft to a child with acute myeloid leukemia. The sequences come from PBMCs from the stem cell graft donor, collected from the stem cell graft. V and J are TRBV5-6 and TRBJ2-7; 10 nucleotides match TRBD2. DNA for the CDR3: TGTGCCAGCAGCTCACTAGCGGGATCCTACGAGCAGTACTTC. Translation gives CASSSLAGSYEQYF.